This TCR beta chain originates from a study of T cell responses to AZD1222 COVID-19 vaccine. The CDR3 has 14 amino acids. The method was immunoSEQ multiplex PCR; TCRdb's version includes in-frame clones alone and lacks a portion of them. The sample yields 150,000 to 200,000 clones, around 94% seen once. This receptor was identified in an adult who received the AZD1222 COVID-19 vaccine. The sample was peripheral blood, taken 28 days after the second AZD1222 dose. V and J are TRBV21-1 and TRBJ2-3; the table's D call of TRBD2 was not tested on the DNA. TRBV21-1 is given as a pseudogene. The CDR3 bases are TGTGCCAGCAGCAAGCGGGACGAGACAGATACGCAGTATTTT. Translating it yields CASSKRDETDTQYF.